This T cell receptor beta chain is from a study of OX40 agonist ivuxolimab in advanced cancers. Study background: Patients were infused with ivuxolimab every 2 weeks at 0.01 to 10 mg/kg. The dose-escalation cohort had hepatocellular carcinoma, melanoma, renal cell or head and neck cancer.

Findings and limits, study-wide: Among the lowest peripheral clonal expansion occurred in 0.1-3.0 mg/kg partial responders.

TCRdb keeps only in-frame clones here, not all; method: immunoSEQ multiplex PCR. Of about 53,000 clones in the sample, approximately 81% were seen once. In the case of this clone: The target antigen is unknown.

From germline, CDR1 is LNHNV and CDR2 YYDKDF (reference sequence). This CDR3 is 16 amino acids long. The V and J ends lost 1 base and 4 bases, in that order; junction bases with no gene match: 7. The starting material was CD4+ or CD8+ T cells sorted from blood, obtained in a trial of the OX40 agonist ivuxolimab. The sequence derives from an adult with an advanced solid tumor such as melanoma, head and neck, liver or kidney cancer. The chain couples TRBV15 to TRBJ1-2; 9 positions agree with TRBD1. The CDR3: CATSRAPGQGGYGYTF. The CDR3 DNA sequence: TGTGCCACCAGCAGAGCCCCGGGACAGGGAGGCTATGGCTACACCTTC.